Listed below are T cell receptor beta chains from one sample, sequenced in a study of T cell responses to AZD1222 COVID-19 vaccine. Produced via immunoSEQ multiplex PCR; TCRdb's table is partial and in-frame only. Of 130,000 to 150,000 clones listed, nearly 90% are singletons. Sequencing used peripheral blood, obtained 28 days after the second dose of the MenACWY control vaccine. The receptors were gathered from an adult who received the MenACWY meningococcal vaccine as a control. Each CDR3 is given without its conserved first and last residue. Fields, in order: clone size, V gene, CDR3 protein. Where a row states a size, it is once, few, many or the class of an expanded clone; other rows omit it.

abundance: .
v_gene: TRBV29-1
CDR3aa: SVDGYT

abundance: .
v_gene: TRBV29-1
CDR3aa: SAMRGSTYNEQF

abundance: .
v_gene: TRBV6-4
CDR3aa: ASKVEDHMNTEAF

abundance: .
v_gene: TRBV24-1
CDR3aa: ATSESQGAWNEQF

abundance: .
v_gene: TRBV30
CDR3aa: AWDRGQMGTQY

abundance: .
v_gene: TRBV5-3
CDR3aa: ARVLAGLNNEQF

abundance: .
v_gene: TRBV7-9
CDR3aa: ASSLVQGLGAF

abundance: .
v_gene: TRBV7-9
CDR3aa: ASSSDRGYSPLH

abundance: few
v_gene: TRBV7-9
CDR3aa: ASSSVSHPTDTQY

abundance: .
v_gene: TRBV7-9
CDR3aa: ASSATGAQY

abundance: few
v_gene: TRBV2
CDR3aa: ASSVSGYSNQPQH

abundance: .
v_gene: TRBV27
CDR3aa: ASSPDRGNQPQH

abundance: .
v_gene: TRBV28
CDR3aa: ASSSGTRSTDTQY

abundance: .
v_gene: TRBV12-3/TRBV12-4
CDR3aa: ASSLGREQY

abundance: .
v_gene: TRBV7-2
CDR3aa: ASSGGGGYQPQH

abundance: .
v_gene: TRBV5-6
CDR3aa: ASSLVLINTGELF

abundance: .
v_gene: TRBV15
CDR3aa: ATSRAPPGQGRADTQY

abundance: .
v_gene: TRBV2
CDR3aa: ASSGGTGTYEQY

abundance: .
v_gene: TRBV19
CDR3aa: ASSIDREGEAF

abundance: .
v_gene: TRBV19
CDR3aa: ASSISFSGRPNYGYT

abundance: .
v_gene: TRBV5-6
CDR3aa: ASSLEETGPQH

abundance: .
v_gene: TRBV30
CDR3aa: AWSVSGTGNSPLH

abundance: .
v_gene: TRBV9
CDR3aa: ASSPRTGFNTGELF

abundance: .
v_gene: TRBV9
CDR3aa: ASSVDPTGGTYGYT

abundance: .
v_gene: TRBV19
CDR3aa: ASSMVGEGNSPLH

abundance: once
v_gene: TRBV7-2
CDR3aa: ASSFRDVRYEQY

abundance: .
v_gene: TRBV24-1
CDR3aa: ATSDIRGNQETQY

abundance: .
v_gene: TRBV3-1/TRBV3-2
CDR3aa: ASSPRTGGGTGELF

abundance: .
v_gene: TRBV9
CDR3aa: ASSGAPSSGGGYNEQF

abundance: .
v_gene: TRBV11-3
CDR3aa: ASSSYVGGLTSTDTQY